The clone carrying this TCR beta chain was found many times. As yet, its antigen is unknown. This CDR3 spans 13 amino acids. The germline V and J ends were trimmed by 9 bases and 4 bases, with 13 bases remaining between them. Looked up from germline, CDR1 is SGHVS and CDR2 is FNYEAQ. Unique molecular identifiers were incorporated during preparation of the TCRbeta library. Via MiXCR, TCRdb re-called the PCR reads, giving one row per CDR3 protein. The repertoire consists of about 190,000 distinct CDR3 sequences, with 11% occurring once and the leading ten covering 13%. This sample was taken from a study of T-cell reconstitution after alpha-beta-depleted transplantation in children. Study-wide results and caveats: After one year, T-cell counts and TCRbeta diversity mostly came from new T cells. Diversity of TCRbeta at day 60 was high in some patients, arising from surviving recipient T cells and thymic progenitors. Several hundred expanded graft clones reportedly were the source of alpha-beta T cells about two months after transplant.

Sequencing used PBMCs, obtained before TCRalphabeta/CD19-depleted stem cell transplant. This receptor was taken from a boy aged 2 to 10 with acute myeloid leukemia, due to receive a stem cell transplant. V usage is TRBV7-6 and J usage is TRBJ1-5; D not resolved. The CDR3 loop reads CARGRRWNQPQHF. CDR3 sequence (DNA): TGTGCCAGGGGCCGACGGTGGAATCAGCCCCAGCATTTT.